This TCR beta chain was recorded in a study of T cells in women clearing cervical HPV infection. Study at large: Control women cleared a single incident HPV16 infection within 12 months.

Average input was approximately 1,100 ng genomic DNA for immunoSEQ TCR beta CDR3 amplification. TCRdb's copy holds only in-frame clones and misses some; the assay was immunoSEQ multiplex PCR. Recorded for this sample: 40,000 to 60,000 clones. After removal of 6 bases from V and 2 bases from J, the junction contained 4 bases not matched to a gene. Germline V CDR1 and CDR2: DFQATT, SNEGSKA (reference sequence). The CDR3 contains 14 residues. Points on this clone: Its antigen is unknown. Read data end 3 residues before the CDR3 end; the end is taken from the germline J gene.

Study observations and caveats: Richness differences could reflect unmeasured T-cell content per sample.

The receptor's source is a woman between 18 and 69 years old with a cervical HPV16 infection that either progressed to CIN3+ or cleared (not recorded which). The rearrangement links TRBV20-1 to TRBJ2-2; TRBD1 agrees at 9 bases. Material: blood buffy coat. CDR3 residues: CSARTGGNTGELFF. CDR3 bases read: TGCAGTGCCCGTACAGGGGGCAACACCGGGGAG.